This T cell receptor (beta chain) was recorded in a study of OX40 agonist ivuxolimab in advanced cancers. The assay was immunoSEQ multiplex PCR, and TCRdb's table has in-frame clones only and misses some. This table holds 15,000 to 25,000 clones, approximately 77% found once. The V end lost 6 bases, the J end lost 4 bases, and 13 bases lay between the germline ends. The germline V gene has CDR1 MNHNS and CDR2 SASEGT. The CDR3 spans 13 residues. The chain joins TRBV6-1 to TRBJ2-7; tentative D call: TRBD2 (6 bases). Source: CD4+ or CD8+ T cells sorted from blood, taken in a trial of the OX40 agonist ivuxolimab. This TCR derives from an adult with an advanced solid tumor such as melanoma, head and neck, liver or kidney cancer. This CDR3 reads CASSPVGGYEQYF. The CDR3 nucleotides read TGTGCCAGCAGCCCCGTCGGGGGTTACGAGCAGTACTTC.